This T cell receptor beta chain was sequenced in a study of blood T cell repertoires in COVID-19. About the study: The cDNA or gDNA used as material had been derived from T cells, B-cell-depleted T cells, or PBMCs.

Participants spanned ages about 18 to 95 years and resided in about two dozen US areas. Participants reported their clinical history, and cohort assignment relied on those reports. Donors of Cohort 3 who recovered were those that had two negative PCRs, clearance, or symptom resolution. Method: immunoSEQ multiplex PCR; TCRdb's copy keeps in-frame clones and lacks some. This repertoire shows more than 250,000 clones, nearly 90% found once; its top ten account for approximately 6%. Sequencing was carried out using PBMCs or T cells enriched from blood (not recorded which). The sequence was obtained from a woman aged 25 to 39 who had recovered from COVID-19.

The CDR3 loop reads CASSRAQGEGEKLFF. In nucleotides, the CDR3 is TGCGCCAGCAGCCGAGCGCAGGGGGAAGGTGAAAAACTGTTTTTT. V is TRBV5-1 and J is TRBJ1-4, with 7 nucleotides matching TRBD1. The germline CDR1 and CDR2 sequences are SGHRS and YFSETQ. J was trimmed by 7 bases and V by 4 bases; bases with no gene match: 10. The CDR3 is 15 amino acids. Filled out from reference TRBV5-1 and TRBJ1-4, the complete variable domain reads KAGVTQTPRYLIKTRGQQVTLSCSPISGHRSVSWYQQTPGQGLQFLFEYFSETQRNKGNFPGRFSGRQFSNSRSEMNVSTLELGDSALYLCASSRAQGEGEKLFFGSGTQLSVL.